Below, one TCR beta chain is given with its context. Its target is unknown. V was clipped by 4 bases and J by 1 base; unmatched bases: 11. The CDR3 contains 17 residues. CDR1 and CDR2 from the germline V gene are PRHDT and FYEKMQ (reference sequence). This entry comes from a study of blood T cells in healthy people across ages. General study results and limits: Both higher diversity and more naive CD4+ cells marked long-lived donors when set against aged donors. Estimates of diversity drawn from one million T cells were considered underestimates.

Next came a second PCR, run for roughly 6 to 11 cycles, which used a sample-barcoded 5' primer along with a J-beta primer mix. MiXCR, applied by TCRdb to the 5' RACE reads, yields one record per CDR3 protein. The sample has 1,500,000 or so distinct CDR3 sequences, roughly two fifths seen once; the top ten hold around 4%. Investigators took about 10 milliliters of peripheral blood from every donor. Each sample yielded at least 6.5 million isolated PBMCs. Specimen: blood. This TCR was recovered from a woman between 18 and 29 years old in good health. The chain is built from TRBV13 and TRBJ2-3, with 7 positions matching TRBD1. The CDR3 DNA reads TGTGCCAGCAGCTCCCAAAACGGACAGGTCCGCACAGATACGCAGTATTTT. It translates to CASSSQNGQVRTDTQYF.